Each of the 21 T cell receptor beta chains below was sequenced from the same sample in a study of blood T cell repertoires in COVID-19. Sequenced by immunoSEQ multiplex PCR; TCRdb stores in-frame clones only, minus some. The data hold some 120,000 clones, with approximately 88% observed a single time. Sequenced input: peripheral blood. These receptors came from a middle-aged man with acute or convalescent COVID-19.

This clone has only a few counts. The chain joins TRBV7-9 to TRBJ2-3; no clear D gene. V was clipped by 3 bases and J by 1 base, with 5 bases between them. Germline V gives CDR1 SEHNR, CDR2 FQNEAQ (reference sequence). CDR3 length: 13 amino acids. The CDR3 DNA reads as TGTGCCAGCAGCTTCGGAGGCACAGATACGCAGTATTTT. Encoded protein: CASSFGGTDTQYF.

The chain joins TRBV7-9 to TRBJ2-2; 9 nucleotides align to TRBD2. Germline CDR1 and CDR2: SEHNR and FQNEAQ (reference sequence). This CDR3 region has 14 residues. The CDR3 loop reads CAPSSGKNTGELFF. DNA for the CDR3: TGTGCTCCTTCTAGCGGGAAGAACACCGGGGAGCTGTTTTTT.

The genes are TRBV14 and TRBJ2-5; TRBD2 aligns across 8 bases. Unmatched junction bases numbered 9, after V lost 2 bases and J lost 1 base. In germline, CDR1 is SGHDN, CDR2 FVKESK. The CDR3 runs 17 residues. This CDR3 is CASSQRGLAGTQETQYF. The CDR3 DNA follows: TGTGCCAGCAGCCAAAGGGGATTAGCGGGAACCCAAGAGACCCAGTACTTC.

The table lists this clone with a count of one. This chain uses TRBV12-5 with TRBJ2-3, with 12 bases aligning to TRBD2. There are 17 residues in the CDR3. Germline V lookup: CDR1 LGHNT, CDR2 FRNRAP. V lost 6 bases to trimming and J lost 5 bases; unmatched junction nucleotides: 12. The CDR3 here is CASGPGLRTSGIDTQYF. In nucleotides, the CDR3 is TGTGCTAGTGGCCCTGGCCTAAGGACTAGCGGGATAGATACGCAGTATTTT.

This sequence joins TRBV6-5 and TRBJ1-1; D call uncertain. Germline-derived CDR1 and CDR2 are MNHEY and SVGAGI. The CDR3 is made up of 14 amino acids. Trimming removed 2 bases at V and 1 base at J, with 8 bases between. The CDR3 nucleotides are TGTGCCAGCAGTTACGTGCGGGGGAACACTGAAGCTTTCTTT. Its translation is CASSYVRGNTEAFF.

This rearrangement joins TRBV5-1 to TRBJ2-7, with D possibly matching TRBD1 (6 bases). Looked up from germline, CDR1 is SGHRS and CDR2 is YFSETQ. Trimming cost V 4 bases and J 4 bases, with 6 bases left between them. CDR3 length equals 11 residues. This CDR3 reads CASSGQYEQYF. As DNA, the CDR3 is TGCGCCAGCAGCGGACAGTACGAGCAGTACTTC.

This chain connects TRBV23-1 to TRBJ2-5; 8 nucleotides match TRBD1. TRBV23-1 is an ORF; its function is uncertain. J lost 4 bases, V lost 0 bases, and 13 bases had no gene match. The CDR3 is 18 residues long. This chain's CDR3 is CASSQSQQGGNRVETQYF. The CDR3 DNA sequence: TGCGCCAGCAGTCAATCCCAACAGGGGGGAAACCGAGTAGAGACCCAGTACTTC.

This clone was observed a handful of times. The V and J genes are TRBV11-2 and TRBJ1-6; a weak D match, TRBD1 (5 bases). Germline V lookup: CDR1 SGHAT, CDR2 FQNNGV. The CDR3 runs to 14 residues. V lost 3 bases and J lost 6, with 9 bases in between. Written as DNA, the CDR3 is TGTGCCAGCAGCTTGGCAGGGCCTAATTCACCCCTCCACTTT. The encoded protein is CASSLAGPNSPLHF.

The chain joins TRBV3-1 (or the pseudogene TRBV3-2) to TRBJ2-6, with D perhaps TRBD2 (5 bases). V was pared by 4 bases and J by 0 bases, with 10 bases between. This CDR3 is 16 amino acids long. In germline, CDR1 is LGHDT, CDR2 YNNKEL (reference sequence). Here the CDR3 reads CASSPLRASGANVLTF. The CDR3 region has the DNA TGTGCCAGCAGCCCTCTGAGGGCCTCTGGGGCCAACGTCCTGACTTTC.

V gene TRBV6-4 combines with J gene TRBJ2-1; 14 nucleotides align to TRBD2. The junction had 8 bases not matched to a gene; V was cut back by 0 bases and J by 7 bases. The CDR3 sequence is 18 residues long. CDR1 and CDR2 (germline): MRHNA, SNTAGT. The CDR3 reads CASSDSRGTSGSWNEQFF. CDR3 sequence (DNA): TGTGCCAGCAGTGACTCAAGGGGGACTAGCGGGAGTTGGAATGAGCAGTTCTTC.

This chain connects TRBV18 to TRBJ2-1; unclear D gene. There are 11 residues in the CDR3. The V gene's germline CDR1 is KGHSH and CDR2 LQKENI. Trimming shortened V by 1 base and J by 8 bases, and 3 bases separated the two germline ends. The chain's CDR3 is CASSPRDEQFF. In DNA, the CDR3 is TGTGCCAGCTCACCACGAGATGAGCAGTTCTTC.

The chain uses TRBV5-1 and TRBJ2-7; 11 nucleotides align to TRBD2. The CDR3 totals 14 residues. Germline V lookup: CDR1 SGHRS, CDR2 YFSETQ. After removal of 4 bases from V and 6 bases from J, the junction contained 6 bases not matched to a gene. In nucleotides, the CDR3 is TGCGCCAGCAGCCCTGCCGGGACTAGCGGCGAGCAGTACTTC. Encoded protein: CASSPAGTSGEQYF.

This clone occurred once. This chain joins TRBV2 and TRBJ2-5, with a weak D call TRBD1 (6 bases). The CDR3 covers 15 residues. Trimming took 8 bases from V and 4 from J, leaving 20 bases between them. CDR1 and CDR2 from the germline V gene are SNHLY and FYNNEI. CDR3 bases: TGTGCCAGCCATACCTACAGGGCCCGGACAGAGACCCAGTACTTC. As protein: CASHTYRARTETQYF.

This rearrangement joins TRBV11-2 to TRBJ2-7, with TRBD1 identical over 10 bases. With 6 bases clipped from V and 0 bases from J, the junction kept 5 bases outside the gene matches. This CDR3 spans 15 amino acids. Germline V gene data show CDR1 as SGHAT and CDR2 as FQNNGV. This chain's CDR3 is CASRYRTGGSYEQYF. CDR3 bases: TGTGCCAGCAGGTACCGGACAGGGGGCTCCTACGAGCAGTACTTC.

The chain is built from TRBV5-5 and TRBJ2-2, with 8 nucleotides matching TRBD1. CDR1 and CDR2 (germline): SGHKS, YYEKEE (reference sequence). This CDR3 region has 15 residues. V lost 1 base to trimming and J lost 6 bases; unmatched junction nucleotides: 5. CDR3 region: CASSLLGQGSGELFF. Here the CDR3 DNA reads TGTGCCAGCAGCTTGTTAGGACAGGGCTCCGGGGAGCTGTTTTTT.

This chain joins TRBV9 and TRBJ2-3, with D perhaps TRBD2 (6 bases). The V gene lost 7 bases and the J gene lost 4 bases, with 22 bases spanning the gap. Per germline, CDR1 SGDLS and CDR2 YYNGEE. The CDR3 has 16 amino acids. CDR3 residues: CASSDFGTLGPDTQYF. The CDR3 nucleotides are TGTGCCAGCTCCGACTTCGGGACTCTCGGGCCAGATACGCAGTATTTT.

The CDR3 loop reads CASSLAGAGRNEQFF. For the CDR3, the DNA is TGTGCCAGCAGCTTGGCTGGGGCCGGTCGGAATGAGCAGTTCTTC. The rearrangement uses TRBV5-8 and TRBJ2-1; D possibly corresponds to TRBD1 (5 bases). The CDR3 is made up of 15 amino acids. The germline V gene encodes CDR1 SGHTS and CDR2 YDEGEE. Trimming shortened V by 0 bases and J by 7 bases, and 14 bases separated the two germline ends.

This clone was recorded a few times. V and J are TRBV5-5 and TRBJ1-1, with D hard to call. V shed 5 bases and J shed 1 base, with 6 bases lying between them. Per germline, CDR1 SGHKS and CDR2 YYEKEE (reference sequence). The length of the CDR3 is 12 residues. Here the CDR3 reads CASRSQNTEAFF. For the CDR3, the DNA is TGTGCCAGCAGATCACAGAACACTGAAGCTTTCTTT.

The V gene is TRBV6-5, the J gene TRBJ2-2; no clear D. This CDR3 is built from 14 residues. The V gene's germline CDR1 is MNHEY and CDR2 SVGAGI. V was trimmed by 7 bases and J by 6 bases, leaving 15 bases between them. CDR3 nucleotide sequence: TGTGCCAGCAACTCTCGCGGAGTCCCCGGGGAGCTGTTTTTT. It specifies CASNSRGVPGELFF.

The chain couples TRBV7-7 to TRBJ2-7; D possibly corresponds to TRBD1 (8 bases). Trimming took 1 base from V and 6 from J, leaving 10 bases between them. The CDR3 length is 13 residues. CDR1 SSHAT and CDR2 FNYEAQ come from the germline V gene (reference sequence). The CDR3 DNA sequence: TGTGCCAGCAGCTTAGACAGGGGGGGCGAGCAGTACTTC. Amino acid sequence: CASSLDRGGEQYF.

The rearrangement links TRBV6-5 to TRBJ2-7; TRBD2 agrees at 7 bases. With V trimmed by 7 bases and J by 6 bases, 15 bases remained unmatched. Germline assignment: CDR1 MNHEY and CDR2 SVGAGI. The CDR3 extends over 15 amino acids. The CDR3 spells CASNTGGWEGPEQYF. For the CDR3, the DNA is TGTGCCAGCAACACCGGGGGGTGGGAGGGCCCCGAGCAGTACTTC.